This T cell receptor (beta chain) was documented in a study of OX40 agonist ivuxolimab in advanced cancers. Study-level information: Intravenous ivuxolimab was administered to patients every 2 weeks at 0.01 to 10 mg/kg. Study-level results: Clonal expansion by week 6 occurred in CD4+ and CD8+ blood T cells (at 0.1 to 3.0 mg/kg). Expanded clones belonging to CD8+ T cells outnumbered, on average, those of CD4+.

Sampling of blood occurred at baseline, cycle 4 day 1, and cycle 7 day 1. After removal of 5 bases from V and 2 bases from J, the junction contained 6 bases not matched to a gene. The germline CDR1 and CDR2 sequences are MGHRA and YSYEKL. The CDR3 extends over 15 amino acids. Sequenced by immunoSEQ multiplex PCR; TCRdb stores in-frame clones only, minus some. Seen here are about 61,000 clones, about 90% observed once, and the top ten hold 1.9%. On this clone: Antigen specificity is unknown.

Sample: CD4+ or CD8+ T cells sorted from blood, taken in a trial of the OX40 agonist ivuxolimab. The clonotype comes from an adult with an advanced solid tumor such as melanoma, head and neck, liver or kidney cancer. V and J are TRBV4-1 and TRBJ2-3, with TRBD2 matching 8 bases. The CDR3 coding sequence is TGCGCCAGCAGCTATCGGGGGGGGGCCACAGATACGCAGTATTTT. This sequence encodes CASSYRGGATDTQYF.